These 18 T cell receptor beta chains came from one sample sequenced in a study of T cells in Graves' hyperthyroidism and ophthalmopathy. Authors of the study amplified TCR beta CDR3 regions from RNA transcripts. An initial round of RT-PCR targeting the TCR CDR3 relied on the HTBI primer set. MiXCR, run by TCRdb on the multiplex PCR reads, gives a single entry per CDR3 protein. Counted here are about 600,000 distinct CDR3 sequences, approximately 14% occurring once; the ten biggest clones make up about 7%. The sample comprised blood. Every receptor here comes from a young woman with Graves' ophthalmopathy.

This clonotype occurred many times. V and J are TRBV30 and TRBJ2-1; 7 positions match TRBD2. J lost 5 bases, V lost 5 bases, and 18 bases had no gene match. The CDR3 runs to 17 residues. The germline V gene encodes CDR1 GTSNPN and CDR2 SVGIG (reference sequence). CDR3 sequence (DNA): TGTGCCTGGGGGAGGCCGAGGCCAGCGGGAAGTAACAATGAGCAGTTCTTC. Its translation: CAWGRPRPAGSNNEQFF. Variable domain in full (rest from reference TRBV30 and TRBJ2-1): SQTIHQWPATLVQPVGSPLSLECTVEGTSNPNLYWYRQAAGRGLQLLFYSVGIGQISSEVPQNLSASRPQDRQFILSSKKLLLSDSGFYLCAWGRPRPAGSNNEQFFGPGTRLTVL.

This chain joins TRBV3-1 and TRBJ2-3, with TRBD2 identical over 9 bases. The germline V gene encodes CDR1 LGHDT and CDR2 YNNKEL (reference sequence). This CDR3 has 17 amino acids. The CDR3 spells CTSSQELGGRGTDTQYF. DNA for the CDR3: TGTACTAGCAGCCAAGAACTAGGCGGGAGGGGCACAGATACGCAGTATTTT.

This clonotype was picked up many times. The rearrangement joins TRBV6-1 to TRBJ2-5; 7 nucleotides align to TRBD1. Trimming at V came to 6 bases and at J to 4 bases, leaving 11 bases not matched to a gene. This CDR3 is 15 amino acids long. The V gene's germline CDR1 is MNHNS and CDR2 SASEGT. The CDR3, as DNA: TGTGCCAGCAGCCCCTGGGACAGCTTTAGAGAGACCCAGTACTTC. Protein: CASSPWDSFRETQYF.

The V call is TRBV20-1, the J call TRBJ1-1; 8 nucleotides line up with TRBD1. The length of the CDR3 is 14 residues. Germline V lookup: CDR1 DFQATT, CDR2 SNEGSKA (reference sequence). The V and J ends lost 0 bases and 8 bases, in that order; junction bases with no gene match: 8. The CDR3 here is CSARDSGTGLEAFF. CDR3 nucleotides: TGCAGTGCTAGAGATTCCGGGACAGGCCTAGAAGCTTTCTTT.

The V gene is TRBV4-2, the J gene TRBJ2-5; D might be TRBD1 or TRBD2, each matching 6 bases. The V end was cut by 0 bases, the J end by 4 bases, with 12 bases between. This CDR3 is 15 amino acids long. Germline CDR1 is LGHNA and CDR2 is YNFKEQ. The CDR3 protein is CASSQDGGTLETQYF. The CDR3 DNA reads as TGTGCCAGCAGCCAAGATGGGGGGACATTAGAGACCCAGTACTTC.

This clonotype showed up many times. The V call is TRBV12-3 or TRBV12-4, the J call TRBJ2-1; 9 bases map to TRBD2. The CDR3 runs 15 residues. V dropped 7 bases and J dropped 4; count of bases not matched to a gene: 8. DNA of the CDR3: TGTGCCAGCAACCCTAGCGGGAAGGGTTACAATGAGCAGTTCTTC. Translated: CASNPSGKGYNEQFF.

This clonotype was observed a few times. CDR3 sequence: CATSGTGTGGRGDTEAFF. The CDR3 coding sequence is TGTGCCACCAGTGGTACCGGGACAGGGGGTCGCGGGGACACTGAAGCTTTCTTT. V and J are TRBV24-1 and TRBJ1-1, with 11 bases aligning to TRBD1. The CDR3 is 18 residues long. Per the germline V gene, CDR1 is KGHDR and CDR2 is SFDVKD. J gave up 3 bases and V 5 bases, and 13 bases lay outside the gene matches.

The rearrangement links TRBV4-3 to TRBJ2-1; 13 bases are a match to TRBD2. Unmatched junction bases numbered 9, after V lost 4 bases and J lost 0 bases. This CDR3 has 19 amino acids. The germline V gene encodes CDR1 LGHNA and CDR2 YSLEER. This CDR3 is CASSPGLAGPRGSYNEQFF. The CDR3 coding sequence is TGCGCCAGCAGCCCGGGACTAGCGGGACCAAGGGGCTCCTACAATGAGCAGTTCTTC.

This clonotype was counted only a few times. In DNA, the CDR3 is TGCGCCAGCAGCCCGGTCGGGACAGGGGCCATCCGGGAGCTGTTTTTT. Amino acid sequence: CASSPVGTGAIRELFF. V gene TRBV5-1 combines with J gene TRBJ2-2, with TRBD1 matching over 10 bases. This CDR3 is 16 amino acids long. The germline CDR1 and CDR2 sequences are SGHRS and YFSETQ. V shed 4 bases, J shed 9 bases, and the junction held 12 bases outside the gene matches.

At least ten counts were recorded for this clonotype. The chain links TRBV6-5 to TRBJ2-7; D is uncertain. CDR1 is MNHEY and CDR2 is SVGAGI in the germline V gene. The CDR3 consists of 15 residues. Deletions cut 0 bases from V and 3 bases from J, with 12 bases between. The CDR3, as DNA: TGTGCCAGCAGTTACTCCCGGGTTGGGGTCTACGAGCAGTACTTC. Translating it yields CASSYSRVGVYEQYF.

This clonotype occurred a few times. The genes are TRBV19 and TRBJ2-1, with TRBD2 matching over 8 bases. V was pared by 4 bases and J by 5 bases, with 10 bases of the junction left unmatched. This CDR3 contains 16 residues. Germline assignment: CDR1 LNHDA and CDR2 SQIVND (reference sequence). In DNA, the CDR3 is TGTGCCAGTAGTAACGTAGCGGGGATAGGCCACAATGAGCAGTTCTTC. It translates to CASSNVAGIGHNEQFF.

This clonotype was found many times. The gene calls are TRBV12-3 or TRBV12-4 and TRBJ2-5, with TRBD2 matching 12 bases. J lost 3 bases, V lost 7 bases, and 6 bases had no gene match. This CDR3 contains 15 residues. The CDR3 region is CASTPRTSGKETQYF. DNA for the CDR3: TGTGCCAGCACTCCCCGGACTAGCGGGAAAGAGACCCAGTACTTC.

This clonotype was seen ten or more times. The rearrangement uses TRBV10-3 and TRBJ2-7; 9 nucleotides match TRBD1. Unmatched junction bases numbered 7, after V lost 4 bases and J lost 6 bases. Per the germline V gene, CDR1 is ENHRY and CDR2 is SYGVKD. The CDR3 is 14 residues long. The CDR3 sequence is CAISGRDREVEQYF. The CDR3 DNA is TGTGCCATCAGTGGTCGGGACAGGGAAGTCGAGCAGTACTTC.

This clonotype appeared many times. The rearrangement links TRBV28 to TRBJ2-7, with D perhaps assigned TRBD1 or TRBD2 (6 bases each). CDR1 and CDR2 (germline): MDHEN, SYDVKM. The CDR3 sequence is 16 residues long. The V end lost 3 bases, the J end lost 0 bases, and 15 bases lay between the germline ends. CDR3 loop: CASSFIWRGTSYEQYF. CDR3 in DNA: TGTGCCAGCAGTTTCATATGGAGGGGGACCTCCTACGAGCAGTACTTC.

This clonotype was recorded at least ten times. The V and J genes are TRBV20-1 and TRBJ2-7; the D gene could be TRBD1 or TRBD2 (7 bases each). Germline CDR1 and CDR2: DFQATT and SNEGSKA (reference sequence). The CDR3 is 13 residues long. The V and J ends lost 7 bases and 4 bases respectively, with 17 bases between them. CDR3 nucleotide sequence: TGCAGTGGGGGGGAGGGACAGATATACGAGCAGTACTTC. This codes for CSGGEGQIYEQYF.

This clonotype turned up a few times. This sequence joins TRBV7-9 and TRBJ1-1; no clear D gene. Deletions cut 5 bases from V and 6 bases from J, with 4 bases between. In germline, CDR1 is SEHNR, CDR2 FQNEAQ (reference sequence). CDR3 size: 10 residues. The CDR3 nucleotides are TGTGCCAGCAGCGGACCTGAAGCTTTCTTT. Translated: CASSGPEAFF.

The table lists this clonotype with a few counts. V is TRBV19 and J is TRBJ2-7; TRBD2 aligns across 10 bases. Looked up from germline, CDR1 is LNHDA and CDR2 is SQIVND (reference sequence). The J segment lost 2 bases and the V segment lost 2 bases, leaving 3 bases of the junction unmatched. The CDR3 has 15 residues. The CDR3 loop is CASSILAGEPYEQYF. In DNA, the CDR3 is TGTGCCAGTAGTATACTAGCGGGAGAGCCCTACGAGCAGTACTTC.

This clonotype appeared a few times. The J gene is TRBJ1-4, the V gene TRBV12-3 or TRBV12-4; D gene unclear. Trimming pared 6 bases from V and 5 bases from J, leaving 13 bases between. This CDR3 spans 14 amino acids. CDR3 residues: CASSRGRLNEKLFF. The CDR3 nucleotides are TGTGCCAGCAGCCGAGGACGGTTAAATGAAAAACTGTTTTTT.